Each of the 23 T cell receptor beta chains below was sequenced from the same sample in a study of blood T cell repertoires in COVID-19. Sequencing used immunoSEQ multiplex PCR; TCRdb keeps in-frame clones, though not all of them. The top ten hold less than 3.5% of the sample, which has 300,000 or so clones, roughly 86% seen once. The sequenced sample was PBMCs or T cells enriched from blood (not recorded which). The receptors were sampled from a woman aged 50 to 60 who had been exposed to COVID-19.

The rearrangement joins TRBV5-8 to TRBJ2-5; D is uncertain. Germline V gene lookup returns CDR1 SGHTS and CDR2 YDEGEE. The CDR3 totals 13 residues. V lost 0 bases and J 5 bases, leaving 8 bases between the germline ends. CDR3 sequence reads: CASSLGVRETQYF. As DNA, the CDR3 is TGTGCCAGCAGCTTGGGTGTCAGGGAGACCCAGTACTTC.

The chain links TRBV5-4 to TRBJ2-7; 9 nucleotides align to TRBD1. The trim removed 1 base at V and 2 bases at J, leaving 7 bases unmatched. Germline-derived CDR1 and CDR2 are SGHNT and YYREEE (reference sequence). The CDR3 covers 16 residues. The CDR3 reads CASSLPPGQGPYEQYF. The DNA of the CDR3 is TGTGCCAGCAGCTTGCCTCCGGGACAGGGCCCCTACGAGCAGTACTTC.

The rearrangement uses TRBV6-4 and TRBJ1-2; D unclear. The germline gives CDR1 MRHNA, CDR2 SNTAGT. Trimming left V 2 bases short and J 4 bases short, with 11 bases between. The CDR3 is 14 residues long. The CDR3: CASSDQTGGYGYTF. CDR3 nucleotide sequence: TGTGCCAGCAGTGACCAAACGGGTGGCTATGGCTACACCTTC.

This clone was seen only once. V usage is TRBV28 and J usage is TRBJ2-2; 9 positions match TRBD2. Per germline, CDR1 MDHEN and CDR2 SYDVKM. The junction had 6 bases not matched to a gene; V was cut back by 6 bases and J by 4 bases. The CDR3 has 15 amino acids. The CDR3 coding sequence is TGTGCCAGCAGCACTACTAGCGGGCTCACCGGGGAGCTGTTTTTT. Its translation is CASSTTSGLTGELFF.

This chain connects TRBV7-2 to TRBJ2-3; 10 bases are a match to TRBD1. The V gene end was trimmed by 3 bases and the J gene end by 4 bases; junction bases not matched to a gene: 10. Per germline, CDR1 SGHTA and CDR2 FQGNSA. The CDR3 contains 17 residues. CDR3 DNA sequence: TGTGCCAGCAGCTTGCCCGGGACAGGGGACATGGCAGATACGCAGTATTTT. As protein: CASSLPGTGDMADTQYF.

V gene TRBV28 combines with J gene TRBJ1-4, with a weak D call TRBD1 (6 bases). The V end was cut by 3 bases, the J end by 7 bases, with 18 bases between. Germline V CDR1 and CDR2: MDHEN, SYDVKM. CDR3 length equals 16 residues. CDR3 in amino acids: CASSFARTAILEKLFF. CDR3 sequence (DNA): TGTGCCAGCAGTTTTGCCCGGACAGCTATCCTTGAAAAACTGTTTTTT.

V and J are TRBV3-1 (or the pseudogene TRBV3-2) and TRBJ2-7; TRBD2 matches at 13 bases. V lost 4 bases, J lost 6 bases, and 6 bases stayed unmatched. Germline CDR1 reads LGHDT; CDR2 reads YNNKEL (reference sequence). There are 15 residues in the CDR3. The DNA for the CDR3 is TGTGCCAGCAGCCTGGGACTAGCGGGGTCTCGCGAGCAGTACTTC. The encoded protein is CASSLGLAGSREQYF.

The sample holds one count of this clone. This CDR3 reads CASSSGAGVPIGGYTF. In DNA, the CDR3 is TGTGCCAGCAGCTCTGGGGCCGGCGTACCCATCGGTGGCTACACCTTC. V is TRBV13 and J is TRBJ1-2; D is perhaps TRBD1 (5 bases). The CDR3 consists of 16 residues. Trimming took off 4 bases at V and 7 bases at J, with 22 bases between the two ends. In germline, CDR1 is PRHDT, CDR2 FYEKMQ (reference sequence).

This CDR3 is CASSRSGGNEQFF. The CDR3, as DNA: TGTGCCAGCAGTCGCTCGGGGGGAAATGAGCAGTTCTTC. The V call is TRBV12-3 or TRBV12-4, the J call TRBJ2-1; TRBD2 matches 7 bases. V lost 5 bases and J lost 7; bases outside the gene matches: 5. This CDR3 contains 13 residues.

V usage is TRBV11-2 and J usage is TRBJ2-4; D tentatively fits TRBD1 or TRBD2 (6 bases each). The germline gives CDR1 SGHAT, CDR2 FQNNGV. The CDR3 is made up of 13 amino acids. V was pared by 10 bases and J by 9 bases, with 19 bases between. The CDR3 DNA reads as TGTGCCACCAGGGGACTTCTATCTTCCATTCAGTACTTC. Protein product: CATRGLLSSIQYF.

The V call is TRBV5-1, the J call TRBJ2-5, with D tentatively TRBD2 (5 bases). The V gene's germline CDR1 is SGHRS and CDR2 YFSETQ. Trimming pared 3 bases from V and 1 base from J, leaving 10 bases between. This CDR3 has 14 residues. The CDR3 coding sequence is TGCGCCAGCAGCTCGCCCGGGGTCCAAGAGACCCAGTACTTC. As protein: CASSSPGVQETQYF.

As for this clone: In the same sample, other DNA sequences code for this CDR3. The CDR3 bases are TGTGCCAGCAGTCTCACAGGGACCCACGAGCAGTACTTC. Translated: CASSLTGTHEQYF. V usage is TRBV27 and J usage is TRBJ2-7, with a weak D call TRBD1 (6 bases). V lost 5 bases, J lost 5 bases, and 13 bases lay in between. Germline lookup yields CDR1 MNHEY and CDR2 SMNVEV (reference sequence). The CDR3 has 13 residues.

This clone was detected a few times. The chain is built from TRBV7-9 and TRBJ1-6, with D uncertain. V gave up 3 bases and J gave up 8 bases, with 5 bases separating them. The length of the CDR3 is 12 residues. Germline V gene lookup returns CDR1 SEHNR and CDR2 FQNEAQ (reference sequence). The CDR3 reads CASSLSYSPLHF. CDR3 DNA: TGTGCCAGCAGCTTGTCCTATTCACCCCTCCACTTT.

There are a few counts of this clone. The J gene is TRBJ2-5, the V gene TRBV5-1; perhaps TRBD1 as D (7 bases). The CDR3 covers 15 residues. The V end was cut by 4 bases, the J end by 4 bases, with 17 bases between. Germline CDR1 SGHRS, CDR2 YFSETQ. CDR3: CASSRSQGGSETQYF. CDR3 sequence (DNA): TGCGCCAGCAGCCGTTCGCAGGGGGGTTCAGAGACCCAGTACTTC.

This clone was picked up a small number of times. The rearrangement links TRBV19 to TRBJ1-4; possible D gene TRBD1, 5 bases. Trimming took off 6 bases at V and 3 bases at J, with 14 bases between the two ends. The CDR3 length is 15 residues. Per the germline V gene, CDR1 is LNHDA and CDR2 is SQIVND (reference sequence). The CDR3 DNA sequence: TGTGCCAGTAGACAACTGGGAGGGGCTAATGAAAAACTGTTTTTT. Its protein is CASRQLGGANEKLFF.

V and J are TRBV6-5 and TRBJ1-2; no reliable D call. The germline V and J ends were trimmed by 5 bases and 0 bases, with 13 bases remaining between them. The CDR3 loop spans 15 amino acids. Per germline, CDR1 MNHEY and CDR2 SVGAGI. For the CDR3, the DNA is TGTGCCAGCAGTCCGCGGGTAGGCCCTAACTATGGCTACACCTTC. Translating gives CASSPRVGPNYGYTF.

The V call is TRBV23-1, the J call TRBJ1-1; D uncertain. TRBV23-1 belongs to the ORF category, with a function that is uncertain. The CDR3 consists of 16 residues. The germline V and J ends were trimmed by 0 bases and 1 base, with 12 bases remaining between them. The DNA of the CDR3 is TGCGCCAGCAGTCAATCCCCCCCACGGGGGAACACTGAAGCTTTCTTT. Its translation: CASSQSPPRGNTEAFF.

The chain combines TRBV2 with TRBJ1-1; 9 bases map to TRBD1. The length of the CDR3 is 15 residues. V gave up 6 bases and J gave up 4 bases; unmatched junction bases: 9. Germline CDR1 and CDR2: SNHLY and FYNNEI. This CDR3 reads CASREYRGPGTEAFF. The CDR3 coding sequence is TGTGCCAGCAGGGAATACAGGGGGCCTGGCACTGAAGCTTTCTTT.

The CDR3 bases are TGTGCCACCAGCAGAGATCCGGTCAGGGGCGATGGCTACACCTTC. This translates into CATSRDPVRGDGYTF. The chain combines TRBV15 with TRBJ1-2; a weak D match, TRBD1 (6 bases). Trimming left V 0 bases short and J 6 bases short, with 14 bases between. The CDR3 consists of 15 residues. Per germline, CDR1 LNHNV and CDR2 YYDKDF (reference sequence).

This chain uses TRBV5-1 with TRBJ2-3; TRBD2 matches at 10 bases. V trimming: 4 bases; J trimming: 6 bases; junction bases outside the gene matches: 11. This CDR3 is 16 amino acids long. Germline V gives CDR1 SGHRS, CDR2 YFSETQ. This chain's CDR3 is CASSQVRLAGDDTQYF. In DNA, the CDR3 is TGCGCCAGCAGCCAAGTCAGACTAGCGGGTGATGATACGCAGTATTTT.

This clone was counted only a few times. The chain is built from TRBV19 and TRBJ1-2, with D possibly matching TRBD1 (6 bases). The CDR3 totals 17 residues. Trimming shortened V by 1 base and J by 3 bases, and 18 bases separated the two germline ends. Germline CDR1 reads LNHDA; CDR2 reads SQIVND (reference sequence). The CDR3 nucleotides are TGTGCCAGTAGTATAGTCCCGGACAGCTACTTACACTATGGCTACACCTTC. The encoded protein is CASSIVPDSYLHYGYTF.

This chain connects TRBV2 to TRBJ1-1; 7 nucleotides agree with TRBD1. This CDR3 has 13 amino acids. Per the germline V gene, CDR1 is SNHLY and CDR2 is FYNNEI. V shed 8 bases and J 7 bases; nucleotides not matched to a gene: 10. DNA for the CDR3: TGTGCCAGCGGGCGCAGGGGGTTAGTTGAAGCTTTCTTT. Protein: CASGRRGLVEAFF.

A few counts support this clone. The chain recombines TRBV28 with TRBJ1-1, with 12 bases identical to TRBD1. The CDR3 totals 16 residues. In germline, CDR1 is MDHEN, CDR2 SYDVKM. J was trimmed by 0 bases and V by 4 bases; bases with no gene match: 3. The CDR3 DNA sequence: TGTGCCAGCAGTTCTCGGGACAGGGGGCTGAACACTGAAGCTTTCTTT. Protein sequence: CASSSRDRGLNTEAFF.